Following are 16 T cell receptor beta chains from one sample sequenced in a study of shared clonotypes between healthy human individuals. The method was immunoSEQ multiplex PCR; TCRdb's version includes in-frame clones alone and lacks a portion of them. Of under 1 million clones detected, roughly 92% appear once; the ten largest clones hold under 30%. Only CD45RO-negative cells positively selected for CCR7 counted as naive CD8 cells, so terminally differentiated effector memory CD45RA+ cells were excluded. Input material: naive CD8+ T cells sorted from blood. These receptors were obtained from a man in his thirties or forties in good health.

The genes are TRBV7-9 and TRBJ2-3, with 11 nucleotides matching TRBD2. The CDR3 is 16 amino acids. J lost 6 bases, V lost 5 bases, and 10 bases had no gene match. The V gene's germline CDR1 is SEHNR and CDR2 FQNEAQ (reference sequence). The CDR3 loop reads CASSPWSTSGTDTQYF. DNA of the CDR3: TGTGCCAGCAGCCCGTGGTCGACTAGCGGGACCGATACGCAGTATTTT.

This clone appeared a few times. The chain links TRBV10-3 to TRBJ2-1, with D perhaps matching TRBD1 (5 bases). CDR1 is ENHRY and CDR2 is SYGVKD in the germline V gene. The CDR3 length is 12 residues. Deletions cut 4 bases from V and 10 bases from J, with 11 bases between. CDR3 residues: CAISGTGEEQFF. CDR3 in DNA: TGTGCCATCAGTGGAACAGGTGAGGAGCAGTTCTTC.

Concerning this clone itself: This sample also contains other DNA sequences that code for the same CDR3. The chain has TRBV15 and TRBJ2-1; D is uncertain. CDR1 is LNHNV and CDR2 is YYDKDF in the germline V gene (reference sequence). The CDR3 runs 13 residues. The V and J ends lost 5 bases and 3 bases respectively, with 8 bases between them. CDR3 region: CATSPVDYNEQFF. The CDR3 region has the DNA TGTGCCACCAGCCCGGTCGACTACAATGAGCAGTTCTTC.

This clone has only one observation. V and J are TRBV19 and TRBJ2-1; D may be TRBD2 (6 bases). Trimming removed 2 bases from V and 1 base from J, with 12 bases in between. The V gene's germline CDR1 is LNHDA and CDR2 SQIVND (reference sequence). The CDR3 sequence is 16 residues long. CDR3 in DNA: TGTGCCAGTAGTATAAACGGGCTAGCGTCCTACAATGAGCAGTTCTTC. Translated: CASSINGLASYNEQFF.

This CDR3 is CAWSKTTEQYF. DNA for the CDR3: TGTGCCTGGAGTAAAACTACCGAGCAGTACTTC. The chain uses TRBV30 and TRBJ2-7; D ambiguous. The CDR3 is 11 amino acids. Germline V gene sequence: CDR1 GTSNPN, CDR2 SVGIG (reference sequence). V was trimmed by 2 bases and J by 6 bases, leaving 8 bases between them.

This rearrangement joins TRBV11-2 to TRBJ2-1; unclear D gene. The CDR3 is 11 residues long. Germline CDR1 SGHAT, CDR2 FQNNGV. The ends were cut back, 10 bases at V and 7 bases at J, with 11 bases in the middle. CDR3 residues: CAIRLGNEQFF. CDR3 bases: TGTGCCATTAGATTAGGGAATGAGCAGTTCTTC.

J is TRBJ2-7 and V is TRBV7-2, with D possibly matching TRBD1 (6 bases). Trimming removed 5 bases at V and 8 bases at J, with 13 bases between. Germline CDR1 and CDR2: SGHTA and FQGNSA. The length of the CDR3 is 12 residues. The CDR3 loop reads CASSPTGRKQYF. The CDR3 nucleotides read TGTGCCAGCAGCCCAACAGGGCGGAAGCAGTACTTC.

The chain carries TRBV7-9 and TRBJ2-1; TRBD1 matches at 10 bases. Germline loops: CDR1 SEHNR, CDR2 FQNEAQ (reference sequence). V trimming: 5 bases; J trimming: 4 bases; junction bases outside the gene matches: 8. The CDR3 has 16 residues. CDR3 sequence reads: CASSQPGQGIYNEQFF. The CDR3 coding sequence is TGTGCCAGCAGCCAACCGGGACAGGGGATTTACAATGAGCAGTTCTTC.

The chain uses TRBV29-1 and TRBJ1-2; 7 bases align to TRBD1. Germline CDR1 SQVTM, CDR2 ANQGSEA. The CDR3 loop spans 12 amino acids. The ends lost 8 bases at V and 6 bases at J; junction bases unmatched: 9. CDR3 nucleotides: TGCAGCTCCCTGAGGGGGCTGGATGGCTACACCTTC. This gives the protein CSSLRGLDGYTF.

For the CDR3, the DNA is TGTGCCAGCAGCGCCGGACAGGGATCGTCAGATACGCAGTATTTT. It translates to CASSAGQGSSDTQYF. V gene TRBV9 combines with J gene TRBJ2-3; 8 nucleotides line up with TRBD1. Germline CDR1 and CDR2: SGDLS and YYNGEE. The CDR3 is 15 residues long. V lost 3 bases and J lost 4; bases outside the gene matches: 7.

J is TRBJ2-2 and V is TRBV7-2; D is ambiguous. Trimming took off 3 bases at V and 6 bases at J, with 8 bases between the two ends. The CDR3 has 13 amino acids. Germline lookup yields CDR1 SGHTA and CDR2 FQGNSA. CDR3 sequence reads: CASSLLGPGELFF. CDR3 coding DNA: TGTGCCAGCAGCTTGTTAGGGCCCGGGGAGCTGTTTTTT.

This chain connects TRBV4-3 to TRBJ2-5, with D possibly matching TRBD2 (6 bases). Trimming removed 1 base from V and 5 bases from J, with 8 bases in between. Germline loops: CDR1 LGHNA, CDR2 YSLEER. This CDR3 comprises 13 residues. CDR3 protein: CASSQGLGETQYF. In DNA, the CDR3 is TGCGCCAGCAGCCAAGGACTAGGGGAGACCCAGTACTTC.

The chain combines TRBV29-1 with TRBJ2-7, with 9 bases lining up with TRBD1. The junction had 9 bases not matched to a gene; V was cut back by 4 bases and J by 2 bases. This CDR3 is built from 15 residues. CDR1 and CDR2 from the germline V gene are SQVTM and ANQGSEA. This chain's CDR3 is CSVVRRDRATYEQYF. The CDR3 DNA reads as TGCAGCGTTGTCCGGAGGGACAGGGCAACCTACGAGCAGTACTTC.

This clone appeared once. The chain is built from TRBV28 and TRBJ2-1; 9 bases match TRBD2. The CDR3 consists of 15 residues. Germline assignment: CDR1 MDHEN and CDR2 SYDVKM. The V gene end was trimmed by 5 bases and the J gene end by 4 bases; junction bases not matched to a gene: 6. The CDR3 sequence is CASSPHSGGYNEQFF. The CDR3 DNA reads TGTGCCAGCAGTCCTCACAGCGGGGGGTACAATGAGCAGTTCTTC. Drawing the rest from reference TRBV28 and TRBJ2-1, the complete variable domain is DVKVTQSSRYLVKRTGEKVFLECVQDMDHENMFWYRQDPGLGLRLIYFSYDVKMKEKGDIPEGYSVSREKKERFSLILESASTNQTSMYLCASSPHSGGYNEQFFGPGTRLTVL.

The chain couples TRBV27 to TRBJ1-1; D gene unclear. The ends were cut back, 0 bases at V and 1 base at J, with 9 bases in the middle. Germline V gives CDR1 MNHEY, CDR2 SMNVEV (reference sequence). The CDR3 length is 15 residues. Written as DNA, the CDR3 is TGTGCCAGCAGTTTATCGCGGGGTACGAACACTGAAGCTTTCTTT. Protein: CASSLSRGTNTEAFF.

J is TRBJ2-7 and V is TRBV4-1; D ambiguous. V was shortened by 0 bases and J by 2 bases, with 11 bases between the two germline ends. The germline V gene has CDR1 MGHRA and CDR2 YSYEKL. CDR3 size: 15 residues. DNA of the CDR3: TGCGCCAGCAGCCAAGATCCCCTAGTCCCCTACGAGCAGTACTTC. Translation: CASSQDPLVPYEQYF.